This passage covers 28 T cell receptor beta chains from one sample sequenced in a study of blood T cell repertoires in acute mononucleosis. The study, taken as a whole, reports: GLC-BM-specific selection apparently combined TCR alpha and beta motifs.

TCRdb's table, derived via immunoSEQ multiplex PCR, lists solely in-frame clones and lacks some. The table records thousands of clones, approximately 25% of them present only once. Time point given: convalescence about 6 months (5-8 months) after acute presentation (visit 7). The sample consisted of EBV GLC epitope tetramer+ CD8+ T cells sorted from PBMCs, taken during convalescence from infectious mononucleosis. This sample's subset: CD8 T cells binding tetramer with EBV BMLF1 280-288 peptide (GLC-BM). All receptors derive from a woman between 18 and 29 years old with infectious mononucleosis caused by EBV.

Note on this clone: This likely traces to a read error, being one base from a far larger clone. This rearrangement joins TRBV7-6 to TRBJ1-1, with D unclear. Trimming cost V 3 bases and J 5 bases, with 10 bases left between them. The CDR3 is made up of 13 amino acids. Germline assignment: CDR1 SGHVS and CDR2 FNYEAQ. The CDR3 protein is CASSLETATEAFF. The CDR3 DNA follows: TGTGCCAGCAGCTTGGAAACAGCTACTGAAGCTTTCTTT.

This chain joins TRBV25-1 and TRBJ2-3; 13 positions agree with TRBD2. The V segment lost 6 bases and the J segment 7 bases; nucleotides outside the gene matches: 13. The CDR3 has 17 amino acids. The V gene's germline CDR1 is MGHDK and CDR2 SYGVNS. This CDR3 reads CASSRNSLAGGLHTQYF. CDR3 nucleotide sequence: TGTGCCAGCAGCCGAAATTCACTAGCGGGGGGGCTTCATACGCAGTATTTT.

As to this clone: This probably arose from a read error, given a far larger clone one base away. This specimen includes other DNA sequences encoding the same CDR3. The J gene is TRBJ2-5, the V gene TRBV14, with 7 bases aligning to TRBD2. The CDR3 has 13 amino acids. CDR1 and CDR2 (germline): SGHDN, FVKESK. V lost 3 bases and J lost 8; bases outside the gene matches: 6. CDR3 protein: CASSHSPGGTQYF. The DNA for the CDR3 is TGTGCCAGCAGCCATTCGCCGGGGGGTACCCAGTACTTC. Looking up the rest from reference TRBV14 and TRBJ2-5 gives the full variable domain: EAGVTQFPSHSVIEKGQTVTLRCDPISGHDNLYWYRRVMGKEIKFLLHFVKESKQDESGMPNNRFLAERTGGTYSTLKVQPAELEDSGVYFCASSHSPGGTQYFGPGTRLLVL.

Turning to this clone: With a much larger clone just one base away, this may be a read error. V usage is TRBV23-1 and J usage is TRBJ2-5, with TRBD2 matching over 7 bases. TRBV23-1 is an ORF for which the function is uncertain. The J segment lost 2 bases and the V segment lost 4 bases, leaving 13 bases of the junction unmatched. The CDR3 is 17 residues long. DNA of the CDR3: TGCGCCAGCAGTCCGTCGTCGCGGGGGTGGCTGCAAGAGACCCAGTACTTC. It specifies CASSPSSRGWLQETQYF.

This clone has more than one count but fewer than ten. J is TRBJ2-6 and V is TRBV7-3; D is unresolved. The V end lost 6 bases, the J end lost 0 bases, and 12 bases lay between the germline ends. This CDR3 is 16 amino acids long. Germline V gives CDR1 SGHTA, CDR2 FQGTGA. The CDR3 sequence: CASRIRTGSGANVLTF. The CDR3 DNA reads TGTGCCAGCAGAATTCGCACGGGCTCTGGGGCCAACGTCCTGACTTTC.

This clone was recorded a few times. A far larger clone is off by one base, so a read error is likely. The chain uses TRBV14 and TRBJ2-3; no firm D call. V was pared by 5 bases and J by 8 bases, with 14 bases between. CDR3 length equals 13 residues. Germline CDR1 is SGHDN and CDR2 is FVKESK. The CDR3 DNA follows: TGTGCCAGCAGCAAATCTCCCGGCGGTACGCAGTATTTT. Residues: CASSKSPGGTQYF.

This clone was recorded at least ten times. The J gene is TRBJ2-7, the V gene TRBV14; D remains unclear. Germline CDR1 is SGHDN and CDR2 is FVKESK. The CDR3 runs to 14 residues. V was clipped by 6 bases and J by 1 base, with 13 bases between them. The CDR3 protein is CASSLFSASYEQYF. Written as DNA, the CDR3 is TGTGCCAGCAGTTTATTTTCCGCTTCCTACGAGCAGTACTTC.

There are a few counts of this clone. V is TRBV25-1 and J is TRBJ2-1; D perhaps matches TRBD2 (5 bases). V lost 8 bases to trimming and J lost 8 bases, with 13 bases between them. The CDR3 runs 12 residues. Germline-derived CDR1 and CDR2 are MGHDK and SYGVNS. The CDR3 loop reads CASCGSLDEQFF. As DNA, the CDR3 is TGTGCCAGCTGTGGGAGCCTCGATGAGCAGTTCTTC.

About this clone: A far larger clone is off by one base, so a read error is likely. The rearrangement links TRBV7-6 to TRBJ2-1; D is perhaps TRBD2 (5 bases). Germline V gene data show CDR1 as SGHVS and CDR2 as FNYEAQ. The CDR3 length is 13 residues. CDR3: CASCLASGGEQFF. The CDR3 coding sequence is TGTGCCAGCTGCTTAGCGAGCGGCGGTGAGCAGTTCTTC.

About this clone: With a far larger clone one base away, a read error is the likely cause. Other DNA sequences within the sample encode an identical CDR3. In nucleotides, the CDR3 is TGTGCCAGCTGCCAATCGCCGGGGGGTACCCAGTACTTC. It yields the protein CASCQSPGGTQYF. V gene TRBV14 combines with J gene TRBJ2-5; 7 nucleotides agree with TRBD2. This CDR3 contains 13 residues. The germline V gene has CDR1 SGHDN and CDR2 FVKESK.

This clone was seen at least ten times. The rearrangement uses TRBV2 and TRBJ1-2; TRBD1 matches at 8 bases. The trim removed 5 bases at V and 2 bases at J, leaving 10 bases unmatched. The CDR3 length is 16 residues. CDR1 is SNHLY, CDR2 FYNNEI, per germline. Written as DNA, the CDR3 is TGTGCCAGCAGTTTCCACATGACAGGGGCGAACTATGGCTACACCTTC. This gives the protein CASSFHMTGANYGYTF.

This clone came up a few times. CDR3 sequence reads: CASSPSGTGQETQYF. Written as DNA, the CDR3 is TGTGCCAGCAGCCCATCAGGGACAGGCCAAGAGACCCAGTACTTC. The gene calls are TRBV13 and TRBJ2-5; 8 positions agree with TRBD1. The germline gives CDR1 PRHDT, CDR2 FYEKMQ (reference sequence). Unmatched junction bases numbered 6, after V lost 5 bases and J lost 1 base. The length of the CDR3 is 15 residues.

This clone was found a few times. The same CDR3 is also encoded by other DNA sequences in this sample. The chain has TRBV29-1 and TRBJ1-4, with TRBD1 matching 11 bases. The CDR3 extends over 15 amino acids. V shed 6 bases and J 9 bases; nucleotides not matched to a gene: 12. CDR1 is SQVTM and CDR2 is ANQGSEA in the germline V gene. The CDR3 sequence: CSVGTGGTNEKKLFF. CDR3 DNA sequence: TGCAGCGTGGGGACAGGGGGTACTAATGAAAAAAAACTGTTTTTT.

Note on this clone: A far larger clone is just one base off, so this is likely a read error. The chain employs TRBV29-1 and TRBJ2-1; perhaps TRBD1 as D (6 bases). Between the trimmed V and J ends, which lost 5 bases and 4 bases, there was a span of 15 bases. Germline lookup yields CDR1 SQVTM and CDR2 ANQGSEA. This CDR3 has 14 residues. The CDR3 loop is CSVPPRTDYNEQFF. The CDR3 coding sequence is TGCAGCGTTCCTCCCAGGACAGATTACAATGAGCAGTTCTTC.

This clone was observed a handful of times. At one end the junction does not follow the germline gene, possibly because of a read error. The sample contains more than one DNA sequence encoding this CDR3. The genes are TRBV27 and TRBJ2-7, with D possibly matching TRBD2 (7 bases). CDR3 size: 15 residues. Per the germline V gene, CDR1 is MNHEY and CDR2 is SMNVEV (reference sequence). CDR3 nucleotides: TGTGCCCGCAGCTCCCTCGGGGGAGGGGGGCGGGGGCAGTACTTC. It translates to CARSSLGGGGRGQYF.

The genes are TRBV14 and TRBJ2-1; 7 positions agree with TRBD2. V lost 2 bases to trimming and J lost 15 bases; unmatched junction nucleotides: 10. The CDR3 runs 13 residues. Germline lookup yields CDR1 SGHDN and CDR2 FVKESK. CDR3 DNA sequence: TGTGCCAGCAGCCAATCGCCGGGGGGTACCCTGTTCTTC. Protein: CASSQSPGGTLFF.

The gene calls are TRBV13 and TRBJ1-2; 9 positions agree with TRBD1. Germline V lookup: CDR1 PRHDT, CDR2 FYEKMQ (reference sequence). The junction had 6 bases not matched to a gene; V was cut back by 6 bases and J by 1 base. The CDR3 sequence is 15 residues long. CDR3: CASSFWDRDNYGYTF. CDR3 nucleotides: TGTGCCAGCAGTTTCTGGGACAGGGATAACTATGGCTACACCTTC.

A note on this clone: It differs at one base from a far larger clone, so likely a read error. This chain joins TRBV5-1 and TRBJ2-1; 15 bases agree with TRBD2. J gave up 6 bases and V 4 bases, and 14 bases lay outside the gene matches. This CDR3 has 19 residues. CDR1 SGHRS and CDR2 YFSETQ come from the germline V gene. The CDR3 bases are TGCGCCAGCAGCCCCGGACTAGCGGGGGGGCTCCGGCTCTTCAATGAGCAGTTCTTC. Its protein is CASSPGLAGGLRLFNEQFF.

A word on this clone: At one of its ends the junction is not consistent with the germline gene, which may arise from a read error. This rearrangement joins TRBV27 to TRBJ2-2; 9 nucleotides match TRBD2. Germline V gives CDR1 MNHEY, CDR2 SMNVEV (reference sequence). CDR3 length equals 18 residues. CDR3 DNA: TGTGCCTGCAGTATCTTTGCGGGGGGGCTTGGGAACACCGGGGAGCTGTTTTTT. Its protein is CACSIFAGGLGNTGELFF.

This clone came up many times. A read error may account for a junction end that differs from germline. At the DNA level, this CDR3 is encoded by other sequences in the same sample as well. The rearrangement joins TRBV7-9 to TRBJ2-7; D gene uncertain. The CDR3 runs 14 residues. Germline lookup yields CDR1 SEHNR and CDR2 FQNEAQ (reference sequence). The CDR3 spells CASSLVAMYYEQYF. CDR3 coding DNA: TGCGCCAGCAGCTTGGTCGCCATGTATTACGAGCAGTACTTC.

As for this clone: At one boundary the junction diverges from the germline segment, which might be a read error. This sequence joins TRBV11-2 and TRBJ2-7, with TRBD1 matching over 7 bases. The germline CDR1 and CDR2 sequences are SGHAT and FQNNGV. This CDR3 has 14 residues. The CDR3 DNA sequence: TGTGGCAGCAGCCCCGGGACAGCTGCCTACGAGCAGTACTTC. Residues: CGSSPGTAAYEQYF.

The gene calls are TRBV27 and TRBJ2-7; 7 bases match TRBD2. The CDR3 contains 14 residues. Germline V CDR1 and CDR2: MNHEY, SMNVEV (reference sequence). After removal of 6 bases from V and 9 bases from J, the junction contained 14 bases not matched to a gene. The CDR3 DNA reads as TGTGCCAGCAGCTCCCTCGGGGGAGGGTGGTGGCAGTACTTC. Residues: CASSSLGGGWWQYF.

The gene calls are TRBV29-1 and TRBJ1-4; 10 bases fit TRBD1. Germline CDR1 and CDR2: SQVTM and ANQGSEA. This CDR3 has 15 residues. After removal of 4 bases from V and 2 bases from J, the junction contained 4 bases not matched to a gene. CDR3 sequence (DNA): TGCAGCGTTGTTGGACAGGGGGGGACTAATGAAAAACTGTTTTTT. Its translation: CSVVGQGGTNEKLFF.

This clone has more than one count but fewer than ten. The DNA of the CDR3 is TGTGCCAGCAGCGCTGGACGGGTCTCACCCGGGGAGCTGTTTTTT. It yields the protein CASSAGRVSPGELFF. The chain combines TRBV7-6 with TRBJ2-2; no reliable D call. Per germline, CDR1 SGHVS and CDR2 FNYEAQ. The CDR3 totals 15 residues. The V gene lost 5 bases and the J gene lost 6 bases, with 16 bases spanning the gap. Combining the CDR3 with reference TRBV7-6 and TRBJ2-2 gives the whole variable domain GAGVSQSPRYKVTKRGQDVALRCDPISGHVSLYWYRQALGQGPEFLTYFNYEAQQDKSGLPNDRFSAERPEGSISTLTIQRTEQRDSAMYRCASSAGRVSPGELFFGEGSRLTVL.

This clone was picked up a small number of times. V and J are TRBV9 and TRBJ2-1; no clear D gene. Deletions cut 10 bases from V and 7 bases from J, with 15 bases between. This CDR3 contains 12 residues. CDR1 and CDR2 from the germline V gene are SGDLS and YYNGEE. CDR3 nucleotides: TGTGCCTACAGCGTAGTAGGTAATGAGCAGTTCTTC. Translated: CAYSVVGNEQFF.

J is TRBJ2-3 and V is TRBV7-8; no definite D call. Germline assignment: CDR1 SGHVS and CDR2 FQNEAQ. The CDR3 sequence is 13 residues long. Trimming shortened V by 4 bases and J by 5 bases, and 10 bases separated the two germline ends. The CDR3 bases are TGTGCCAGCAGCTCAGAAAGTAGAGATACGCAGTATTTT. Residues: CASSSESRDTQYF.

For this clone: One base away lies a much larger clone, so this may be a sequencing read error. The chain is built from TRBV29-1 and TRBJ1-4; a weak D match, TRBD1 (5 bases). V was trimmed by 4 bases and J by 1 base, leaving 10 bases between them. The germline CDR1 and CDR2 sequences are SQVTM and ANQGSEA. The CDR3 consists of 14 residues. The chain's CDR3 is CSVVAGGTNEKLFF. The CDR3 DNA is TGCAGCGTTGTGGCCGGGGGAACTAATGAAAAACTGTTTTTT.

This chain connects TRBV7-9 to TRBJ1-1; maybe TRBD1 (6 bases). Trimming shortened V by 5 bases and J by 0 bases, and 16 bases separated the two germline ends. Germline CDR1 reads SEHNR; CDR2 reads FQNEAQ (reference sequence). CDR3 length: 16 amino acids. The CDR3 DNA follows: TGTGCCAGCAGCGTAGAGGGGGGGCTTGTGAACACTGAAGCTTTCTTT. Protein product: CASSVEGGLVNTEAFF.